The 30 T cell receptor beta chains reported below all come from one sample, sequenced in a study of T cell changes during pregnancy in multiple sclerosis. Using immunoSEQ multiplex PCR, the repertoire was profiled, and TCRdb retains in-frame clones only, with some absent. Here the sample spans more than 65,000 clones, about 90% being singletons. The sequences come from peripheral blood, collected in the first trimester of pregnancy. These receptors came from a female donor with multiple sclerosis, enrolled in a pregnancy study.

The V call is TRBV9, the J call TRBJ2-3, with a weak D call TRBD1 (6 bases). The CDR3 is made up of 15 amino acids. Germline CDR1 SGDLS, CDR2 YYNGEE. The V end lost 5 bases, the J end lost 2 bases, and 15 bases lay between the germline ends. The CDR3 is CASSAQGRPTDTQYF. In DNA, the CDR3 is TGTGCCAGCAGTGCCCAGGGGCGGCCCACAGATACGCAGTATTTT. Complete variable domain (other parts from reference TRBV9 and TRBJ2-3): DSGVTQTPKHLITATGQRVTLRCSPRSGDLSVYWYQQSLDQGLQFLIQYYNGEERAKGNILERFSAQQFPDLHSELNLSSLELGDSALYFCASSAQGRPTDTQYFGPGTRLTVL.

This chain connects TRBV7-9 to TRBJ2-5; 10 bases match TRBD1. Germline V gene lookup returns CDR1 SEHNR and CDR2 FQNEAQ (reference sequence). V lost 5 bases and J lost 5; bases outside the gene matches: 8. The CDR3 sequence is 15 residues long. CDR3 DNA sequence: TGTGCCAGCAGCCTTGACAGGGGGCGAAAGGAGACCCAGTACTTC. It is translated as CASSLDRGRKETQYF.

The rearrangement links TRBV5-1 to TRBJ1-2, with 9 positions matching TRBD1. V gave up 5 bases and J gave up 3 bases; unmatched junction bases: 17. In germline, CDR1 is SGHRS, CDR2 YFSETQ. The CDR3 is made up of 18 amino acids. The CDR3 loop reads CASRLQGQGKRADYGYTF. In DNA form, the CDR3 reads TGCGCCAGCAGACTCCAAGGACAGGGGAAGAGGGCTGACTATGGCTACACCTTC.

The CDR3 is CAWPGQGTLGGQPQHF. The CDR3 DNA reads TGTGCCTGGCCGGGACAGGGGACGTTAGGTGGACAGCCCCAGCATTTT. The gene calls are TRBV30 and TRBJ1-5; 10 bases are a match to TRBD1. V gave up 5 bases and J gave up 7 bases; unmatched junction bases: 14. Germline-derived CDR1 and CDR2 are GTSNPN and SVGIG (reference sequence). This CDR3 contains 16 residues.

The J gene is TRBJ2-7, the V gene TRBV5-4; the match to TRBD2 covers 9 bases. The CDR3 spans 15 residues. Germline trimming cut 4 bases from V and 0 bases from J; bases unmatched to any gene: 5. Germline loops: CDR1 SGHNT, CDR2 YYREEE (reference sequence). CDR3 in amino acids: CASSTRLAASYEQYF. DNA of the CDR3: TGTGCCAGCAGCACCCGACTAGCGGCCTCCTACGAGCAGTACTTC. Filled out from reference TRBV5-4 and TRBJ2-7, the complete variable domain reads ETGVTQSPTHLIKTRGQQVTLRCSSQSGHNTVSWYQQALGQGPQFIFQYYREEENGRGNFPPRFSGLQFPNYSSELNVNALELDDSALYLCASSTRLAASYEQYFGPGTRLTVT.

This clone was recorded once. V usage is TRBV10-3 and J usage is TRBJ1-2; 7 bases are a match to TRBD1. With 0 bases clipped from V and 4 bases from J, the junction kept 5 bases outside the gene matches. Germline CDR1 reads ENHRY; CDR2 reads SYGVKD. The CDR3 has 15 amino acids. The CDR3 reads CAISESGQFLYGYTF. DNA of the CDR3: TGTGCCATCAGTGAGTCGGGACAGTTCCTCTATGGCTACACCTTC.

This clone appeared once. V usage is TRBV6-5 and J usage is TRBJ2-7, with 7 positions matching TRBD1. The CDR3 is 15 residues long. Germline assignment: CDR1 MNHEY and CDR2 SVGAGI. V was clipped by 5 bases and J by 0 bases; unmatched bases: 7. CDR3 sequence: CASSRQGESSYEQYF. The CDR3 DNA sequence: TGTGCCAGCAGTAGACAGGGTGAGTCCTCCTACGAGCAGTACTTC.

The rearrangement uses TRBV30 and TRBJ2-1, with D tentatively TRBD1 (6 bases). The CDR3 has 13 amino acids. Germline CDR1 GTSNPN, CDR2 SVGIG (reference sequence). The V end was cut by 0 bases, the J end by 9 bases, with 12 bases between. CDR3 DNA sequence: TGTGCCTGGAGTGTAAACAGGGATACTGAGCAGTTCTTC. This translates into CAWSVNRDTEQFF.

CDR3 residues: CASSLGPSGSGEETQYF. CDR3 DNA sequence: TGTGCCAGCAGCTTAGGTCCTAGCGGGAGCGGGGAAGAGACCCAGTACTTC. The chain recombines TRBV7-2 with TRBJ2-5; 10 bases line up with TRBD2. Germline CDR1 reads SGHTA; CDR2 reads FQGNSA. The CDR3 runs 17 residues. Losses at the gene ends were 1 base for V and 3 bases for J; bases not matched to a gene: 8. Full variable domain (rest looked up from reference TRBV7-2 and TRBJ2-5): GAGVSQSPSNKVTEKGKDVELRCDPISGHTALYWYRQSLGQGLEFLIYFQGNSAPDKSGLPSDRFSAERTGGSVSTLTIQRTQQEDSAVYLCASSLGPSGSGEETQYFGPGTRLLVL.

The chain carries TRBV29-1 and TRBJ1-2; D not certain. The ends were cut back, 7 bases at V and 5 bases at J, with 11 bases in the middle. The CDR3 is 11 amino acids. CDR1 and CDR2 from the germline V gene are SQVTM and ANQGSEA. CDR3 nucleotide sequence: TGCAGCGCTGGCAGTAATTATGGCTACACCTTC. Its protein is CSAGSNYGYTF.

V and J are TRBV19 and TRBJ2-2; no definite D call. V lost 5 bases, J lost 6 bases, and 4 bases lay in between. Germline values: CDR1 LNHDA, CDR2 SQIVND (reference sequence). The CDR3 sequence is 11 residues long. The CDR3 reads CASSRSGELFF. Here the CDR3 DNA reads TGTGCCAGTAGTCGTTCCGGGGAGCTGTTTTTT.

The rearrangement joins TRBV9 to TRBJ2-7, with D uncertain. V was clipped by 0 bases and J by 2 bases, with 12 bases between them. Germline CDR1 is SGDLS and CDR2 is YYNGEE. This CDR3 is built from 15 residues. CDR3 sequence reads: CASSVGSTPTYEQYF. As DNA, the CDR3 is TGTGCCAGCAGCGTAGGATCGACACCAACCTACGAGCAGTACTTC.

The V and J genes are TRBV5-4 and TRBJ2-7; 7 bases are shared with TRBD1. This CDR3 is 14 amino acids long. Germline assignment: CDR1 SGHNT and CDR2 YYREEE (reference sequence). V was pared by 4 bases and J by 7 bases, with 11 bases of the junction left unmatched. The DNA of the CDR3 is TGTGCCAGCAGCGAGGGACAGACCCAGTTGGAGCAGTACTTC. Protein: CASSEGQTQLEQYF.

The chain recombines TRBV9 with TRBJ2-5; TRBD2 aligns across 13 bases. With 2 bases clipped from V and 5 bases from J, the junction kept 9 bases outside the gene matches. CDR1 and CDR2 from the germline V gene are SGDLS and YYNGEE. CDR3 length equals 17 residues. The CDR3 protein is CASSVGLAGVSGETQYF. Written as DNA, the CDR3 is TGTGCCAGCAGCGTTGGACTAGCGGGGGTTTCGGGGGAGACCCAGTACTTC. Variable domain in full (rest from reference TRBV9 and TRBJ2-5): DSGVTQTPKHLITATGQRVTLRCSPRSGDLSVYWYQQSLDQGLQFLIQYYNGEERAKGNILERFSAQQFPDLHSELNLSSLELGDSALYFCASSVGLAGVSGETQYFGPGTRLLVL.

The CDR3 DNA sequence: TGTGCCACCAGGGGAGATCGGAGCTATAGCAATCAGCCCCAGCATTTT. Amino acid sequence: CATRGDRSYSNQPQHF. The chain carries TRBV28 and TRBJ1-5; perhaps TRBD1 as D (6 bases). The length of the CDR3 is 16 residues. Germline V CDR1 and CDR2: MDHEN, SYDVKM. The V and J ends lost 10 bases and 0 bases respectively, with 19 bases between them.

The chain is built from TRBV5-1 and TRBJ1-1; a possible D gene is TRBD1 (6 bases). Germline CDR1 reads SGHRS; CDR2 reads YFSETQ. Trimming cost V 7 bases and J 6 bases, with 19 bases left between them. This CDR3 region has 14 residues. DNA of the CDR3: TGCGCCAGCTCCTCCGTGAAAGGGGGGGCTGAAGCTTTCTTT. Encoded protein: CASSSVKGGAEAFF.

The V and J genes are TRBV5-4 and TRBJ1-4; perhaps TRBD1 as D (6 bases). The CDR3 is 14 amino acids. Germline V gene lookup returns CDR1 SGHNT and CDR2 YYREEE (reference sequence). V was pared by 2 bases and J by 7 bases, with 12 bases between. CDR3 sequence: CASSFKGGGEKLFF. The CDR3, as DNA: TGTGCCAGCAGCTTTAAGGGGGGGGGTGAAAAACTGTTTTTT.

The chain is built from TRBV7-9 and TRBJ2-1; TRBD2 is a possible D gene (6 bases). Between the trimmed V and J ends, which lost 5 bases and 5 bases, there was a span of 13 bases. Germline-derived CDR1 and CDR2 are SEHNR and FQNEAQ (reference sequence). CDR3 length: 14 amino acids. CDR3 in amino acids: CASSPSGSNNEQFF. For the CDR3, the DNA is TGTGCCAGCAGCCCCTCCGGGAGCAACAATGAGCAGTTCTTC.

The chain is built from TRBV11-2 and TRBJ1-5; weak D call: TRBD1 (6 bases). CDR3 size: 14 residues. Trimming cost V 1 base and J 6 bases, with 10 bases left between them. Germline V gives CDR1 SGHAT, CDR2 FQNNGV. CDR3 coding DNA: TGTGCCAGCAGCTTAGCAGGGGAGGGTCAGCCCCAGCATTTT. This gives the protein CASSLAGEGQPQHF.

In this sample, this clone turned up once. The chain joins TRBV9 to TRBJ1-3; no firm D call. The CDR3 consists of 14 residues. The germline V gene encodes CDR1 SGDLS and CDR2 YYNGEE. The V and J ends lost 0 bases and 2 bases respectively, with 6 bases between them. CDR3 DNA: TGTGCCAGCAGCGTAGACAAACCTGGAAACACCATATATTTT. Amino acids: CASSVDKPGNTIYF.

The rearrangement uses TRBV27 and TRBJ1-2; 7 nucleotides line up with TRBD1. Germline trimming cut 2 bases from V and 8 bases from J; bases unmatched to any gene: 8. CDR3 length equals 14 residues. Looked up from germline, CDR1 is MNHEY and CDR2 is SMNVEV (reference sequence). This chain's CDR3 is CASSLTGGGSGYTF. The CDR3 DNA sequence: TGTGCCAGCAGTTTAACGGGAGGGGGCTCCGGCTACACCTTC.

The gene calls are TRBV25-1 and TRBJ2-1, with a possible D match to TRBD2 (6 bases). The CDR3 loop spans 15 amino acids. CDR1 MGHDK and CDR2 SYGVNS come from the germline V gene. Between the trimmed V and J ends, which lost 8 bases and 0 bases, there was a span of 14 bases. CDR3 DNA: TGTGCCAGCGCCGGGGGTCTCAGCTCCTACAATGAGCAGTTCTTC. Its protein product is CASAGGLSSYNEQFF. Filled out from reference TRBV25-1 and TRBJ2-1, the complete variable domain reads EADIYQTPRYLVIGTGKKITLECSQTMGHDKMYWYQQDPGMELHLIHYSYGVNSTEKGDLSSESTVSRIRTEHFPLTLESARPSHTSQYLCASAGGLSSYNEQFFGPGTRLTVL.

This chain connects TRBV27 to TRBJ1-4; TRBD1 might be the D (5 bases). Germline CDR1 MNHEY, CDR2 SMNVEV (reference sequence). This CDR3 has 17 residues. Trimming took 1 base from V and 4 from J, leaving 16 bases between them. The CDR3 here is CASSLFSVGQFNEKLFF. As DNA, the CDR3 is TGTGCCAGCAGTTTATTTTCGGTGGGGCAGTTTAATGAAAAACTGTTTTTT.

This clone appeared a single time. The V call is TRBV7-8, the J call TRBJ2-5; D uncertain. This CDR3 is 12 amino acids long. Germline V gives CDR1 SGHVS, CDR2 FQNEAQ. The ends were cut back, 3 bases at V and 11 bases at J, with 13 bases in the middle. The CDR3 is CASSLTDMEQYF. The CDR3 DNA sequence: TGTGCCAGCAGCTTGACCGATATGGAGCAGTACTTC.

The rearrangement links TRBV5-4 to TRBJ2-7, with 9 bases that match TRBD2. The ends lost 2 bases at V and 6 bases at J; junction bases unmatched: 6. Germline-derived CDR1 and CDR2 are SGHNT and YYREEE (reference sequence). This CDR3 has 14 residues. CDR3 nucleotides: TGTGCCAGCAGCTTCGCGACTAGCGGACTCGAGCAGTACTTC. It specifies CASSFATSGLEQYF.

The chain is built from TRBV19 and TRBJ2-1, with D maybe TRBD1 (6 bases). The CDR3 totals 15 residues. V dropped 3 bases and J dropped 6 bases, with 15 bases sitting between them. Looked up from germline, CDR1 is LNHDA and CDR2 is SQIVND (reference sequence). The CDR3 region is CASSMDSGIINEQFF. The CDR3, as DNA: TGTGCCAGTAGTATGGACAGCGGAATTATCAATGAGCAGTTCTTC.

The V and J genes are TRBV6-5 and TRBJ1-2; D is undetermined. This CDR3 is 11 amino acids long. Trimming left V 10 bases short and J 4 bases short, with 10 bases between. Germline loops: CDR1 MNHEY, CDR2 SVGAGI. CDR3 nucleotides: TGTGCCACCGGAGAGGGCTATGGCTACACCTTC. Translation gives CATGEGYGYTF.

V gene TRBV5-1 combines with J gene TRBJ2-3, with 11 bases identical to TRBD1. CDR3 length: 16 amino acids. J lost 0 bases, V lost 4 bases, and 4 bases had no gene match. Germline CDR1 reads SGHRS; CDR2 reads YFSETQ. The CDR3 loop reads CASSPGQGVSTDTQYF. The CDR3 nucleotides read TGCGCCAGCAGCCCGGGACAGGGGGTTAGCACAGATACGCAGTATTTT.

J is TRBJ2-5 and V is TRBV9; TRBD1 matches at 10 bases. J was trimmed by 2 bases and V by 4 bases; bases with no gene match: 8. The CDR3 contains 16 residues. Germline V gives CDR1 SGDLS, CDR2 YYNGEE. CDR3 in amino acids: CASSTGQGQGQETQYF. CDR3 DNA: TGTGCCAGCAGCACAGGACAGGGACAGGGGCAAGAGACCCAGTACTTC. The full variable domain, its missing parts supplied by reference TRBV9 and TRBJ2-5, is DSGVTQTPKHLITATGQRVTLRCSPRSGDLSVYWYQQSLDQGLQFLIQYYNGEERAKGNILERFSAQQFPDLHSELNLSSLELGDSALYFCASSTGQGQGQETQYFGPGTRLLVL.

This clone has more than one count but fewer than ten. The chain uses TRBV2 and TRBJ1-6; 11 bases map to TRBD1. Germline V gene data show CDR1 as SNHLY and CDR2 as FYNNEI. There are 15 residues in the CDR3. Trimming took 6 bases from V and 7 from J; bases not matched to a gene: 5. The CDR3 coding sequence is TGTGCCAGCAGACCGGGACAGGGGGTAAATTCACCCCTCCACTTT. Translating it yields CASRPGQGVNSPLHF.